The 2 T cell receptor beta chains in this list originate from one sample, sequenced in a study of shared T cell receptors in the human thymus. The assay was immunoSEQ multiplex PCR, and TCRdb's table has in-frame clones only and misses some. This sample carries 450,000 to 650,000 clones, around three quarters of them seen once, and the ten largest clones take about 0.012%. In addition, the sample was reused for a study of human thymus T cells.

Sequenced sample: thymocytes. These receptors were taken from a boy in the first two years of life with a congenital heart defect.

This chain connects TRBV7-2 to TRBJ1-1; no clear D gene. Looked up from germline, CDR1 is SGHTA and CDR2 is FQGNSA. The V end lost 0 bases, the J end lost 4 bases, and 18 bases lay between the germline ends. The CDR3 spans 17 residues. CDR3 sequence reads: CASSLAEALSSTTEAFF. The CDR3 coding sequence is TGTGCCAGCAGCTTAGCGGAGGCCCTATCATCGACCACTGAAGCTTTCTTT.

The V gene is TRBV25-1, the J gene TRBJ2-7, with 7 bases aligning to TRBD1. V gave up 2 bases and J gave up 0 bases; unmatched junction bases: 4. The CDR3 runs 15 residues. Germline-derived CDR1 and CDR2 are MGHDK and SYGVNS. CDR3 bases: TGTGCCAGCAGTGAAGACAGGGCCAGCTCCTACGAGCAGTACTTC. Translating gives CASSEDRASSYEQYF.